The TCR beta chain described here comes from a study of blood T cell repertoires in COVID-19. TCRdb keeps only in-frame clones here, not all; method: immunoSEQ multiplex PCR. The sample contains under 150,000 clones, approximately 85% of which appear only once. The CDR3 length is 14 residues. J was trimmed by 8 bases and V by 10 bases; bases with no gene match: 13. The germline gives CDR1 MDHEN, CDR2 SYDVKM. The sequence was collected from a woman aged 55-70 years with COVID-19, enrolled during active disease. The sequenced material came from peripheral blood. V gene TRBV28 combines with J gene TRBJ1-4, with 7 bases that match TRBD1. Written as DNA, the CDR3 is TGTGCCACCCGGCTGGGGACAGTTGGCGAAAAACTGTTTTTT. Translation: CATRLGTVGEKLFF.